These 4 T cell receptor beta chains came from one sample sequenced in a study of breast tumors, draining lymph nodes, adjacent tissues. TCRdb redid the calling of the multiplex PCR reads with MiXCR, one entry per CDR3 protein. Among 70,000 or so distinct CDR3 sequences listed, approximately 45% were seen once. Sequencing input: breast tumor tissue. The source is a female donor with breast cancer. Some clones in this sample may be carry-over from other donors' samples.

The table lists this clonotype with many counts. V and J are TRBV30 and TRBJ1-1; no clear D. In germline, CDR1 is GTSNPN, CDR2 SVGIG (reference sequence). The V end was cut by 0 bases, the J end by 8 bases, with 7 bases between. This CDR3 is built from 11 residues. The CDR3 is CAWSVSREAFF. In DNA, the CDR3 is TGTGCCTGGAGTGTATCCAGGGAAGCTTTCTTT.

This clonotype has a count of ten or more. The gene calls are TRBV20-1 and TRBJ2-3; 9 nucleotides agree with TRBD2. The CDR3 extends over 15 amino acids. Germline CDR1 is DFQATT and CDR2 is SNEGSKA (reference sequence). V trimming: 2 bases; J trimming: 7 bases; junction bases outside the gene matches: 10. This CDR3 reads CSARLGGRASNTQYF. In DNA form, the CDR3 reads TGCAGTGCTAGACTTGGCGGGAGGGCCAGTAATACGCAGTATTTT.

By share, this clonotype ranks as medium-sized. The chain is built from TRBV29-1 and TRBJ2-7; the D gene is possibly TRBD1 (6 bases). The CDR3 is 12 amino acids. CDR1 and CDR2 (germline): SQVTM, ANQGSEA. Trimming took off 6 bases at V and 6 bases at J, with 15 bases between the two ends. CDR3 loop: CSVAQGFAEQYF. The CDR3 region has the DNA TGCAGCGTCGCACAGGGATTCGCCGAGCAGTACTTC.

The gene calls are TRBV7-2 and TRBJ1-2; 7 bases fit TRBD1. Germline CDR1 is SGHTA and CDR2 is FQGNSA. The CDR3 runs to 14 residues. V gave up 3 bases and J gave up 2 bases; unmatched junction bases: 3. Written as DNA, the CDR3 is TGTGCCAGCAGCTTTCAGACAGGGAACTATGGCTACACCTTC. Its protein product is CASSFQTGNYGYTF.